This T cell receptor beta chain is from a study of identifying expanded T cells in peripheral blood. The table lists this clone with a count of one. Assay: immunoSEQ multiplex PCR; the TCRdb copy retains only in-frame clones and omits some. The data contain tens of thousands of clones, roughly 88% of them singletons. V dropped 1 base and J dropped 3 bases, with 13 bases sitting between them. The CDR3 spans 15 residues. Germline loops: CDR1 SEHNR, CDR2 FQNEAQ (reference sequence). This sequence was found in a person aged 18 to 75 in good health. Sequencing was performed on blood. The chain couples TRBV7-9 to TRBJ2-7; D tentatively reads TRBD1 or TRBD2 (5 bases each). The CDR3 here is CASSLGRDQDYEQYF. The CDR3 coding sequence is TGTGCCAGCAGCTTAGGCAGGGACCAAGACTACGAGCAGTACTTC.